This T cell receptor (beta chain) was recovered during a study of cytomegalovirus exposure and HLA in healthy donors. Across the whole study: It was reported in a later analysis that the same platform had been used for the approximately 120 validation repertoires as for the 666 first-cohort repertoires. Whole-study results and caveats: Among the CMV-associated chains, three were confirmed in vitro as specific for CMV antigens.

As to this clone: Its antigen is undetermined.

Method: immunoSEQ multiplex PCR; TCRdb's copy keeps in-frame clones and lacks some. The sample contains 250,000 to 400,000 clones, roughly 87% of which appear only once. The length of the CDR3 is 15 residues. The V end was cut by 0 bases, the J end by 2 bases, with 12 bases between. The germline V gene has CDR1 SGHRS and CDR2 YFSETQ. This rearrangement joins TRBV5-1 to TRBJ2-7; the D is unclear. The sequence came from a man aged 30 to 39 in good health and CMV-seronegative. The sample consisted of PBMCs. CDR3 in DNA: TGCGCCAGCAGCTTGGCCCCGACTTCCCCCTACGAGCAGTACTTC. It yields the protein CASSLAPTSPYEQYF. The variable domain in full, with the rest retrieved from reference TRBV5-1 and TRBJ2-7, is KAGVTQTPRYLIKTRGQQVTLSCSPISGHRSVSWYQQTPGQGLQFLFEYFSETQRNKGNFPGRFSGRQFSNSRSEMNVSTLELGDSALYLCASSLAPTSPYEQYFGPGTRLTVT.